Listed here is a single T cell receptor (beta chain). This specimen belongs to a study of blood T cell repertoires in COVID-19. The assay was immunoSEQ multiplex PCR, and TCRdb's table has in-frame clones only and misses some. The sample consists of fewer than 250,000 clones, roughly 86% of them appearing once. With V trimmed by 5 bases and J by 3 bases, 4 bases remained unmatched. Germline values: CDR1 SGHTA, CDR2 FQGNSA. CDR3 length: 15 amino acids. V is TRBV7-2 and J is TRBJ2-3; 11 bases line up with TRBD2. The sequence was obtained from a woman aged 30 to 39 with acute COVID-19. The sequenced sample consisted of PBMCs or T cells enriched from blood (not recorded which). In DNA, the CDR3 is TGTGCCAGCAGCATCTCTAGCGGGGGGACAGATACGCAGTATTTT. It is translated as CASSISSGGTDTQYF.